A selection of T cell receptor beta chains follows, all from one sample in a study of blood T cell repertoires in COVID-19. This table comes from immunoSEQ multiplex PCR, and its TCRdb copy is limited to in-frame clones, with some not included. Of about 240,000 clones in the sample, about 81% are singletons; the top ten hold roughly an eighth. The sequenced sample was peripheral blood. The receptors were sampled from an older woman with active or convalescent COVID-19. The CDR3 runs from the conserved cysteine through the conserved F or W. Fields, in order: V gene, D gene, clone size, J gene, CDR3 protein, CDR3 DNA. D genes are given only for firm matches. Expanded clones are given a class, and other clones once, few, many or no size at all.

V: TRBV5-4
D: TRBD1
size: once
J: TRBJ2-3
CDR3: CASSLMGRDRVMYF
DNA: TGTGCCAGCAGCTTGATGGGCCGGGACAGGGTCATGTATTTT

V: TRBV19
D: TRBD1
size: NA
J: TRBJ1-1
CDR3: CASTRTGGGLNTEAFF
DNA: TGTGCCAGTACCCGGACAGGGGGCGGTCTGAACACTGAAGCTTTCTTT

V: TRBV5-1
D: NA
size: NA
J: TRBJ1-1
CDR3: CASSLNARMNTEAFF
DNA: TGCGCCAGCAGCTTGAATGCCAGGATGAACACTGAAGCTTTCTTT

V: TRBV5-1
D: NA
size: once
J: TRBJ2-6
CDR3: CASSLVGGGSSGANVLTF
DNA: TGCGCCAGCAGCTTGGTTGGGGGCGGAAGTTCTGGGGCCAACGTCCTGACTTTC

V: TRBV7-6
D: TRBD2
size: NA
J: TRBJ2-5
CDR3: CASSLGGTSGETQYF
DNA: TGTGCCAGCAGCTTAGGGGGGACTAGCGGGGAGACCCAGTACTTC

V: TRBV14
D: NA
size: NA
J: TRBJ1-1
CDR3: CASSRTVSTEAFF
DNA: TGTGCCAGCAGCCGAACAGTATCCACTGAAGCTTTCTTT

V: TRBV19
D: NA
size: NA
J: TRBJ2-7
CDR3: CASSLPPYEQYF
DNA: TGTGCCAGTAGTCTACCCCCTTACGAGCAGTACTTC

V: TRBV9
D: NA
size: NA
J: TRBJ1-3
CDR3: CASSVEGFVGNTIYF
DNA: TGTGCCAGCAGCGTGGAGGGTTTTGTTGGAAACACCATATATTTT

V: TRBV7-3
D: TRBD2
size: NA
J: TRBJ2-7
CDR3: CASSLAGGPFEQYF
DNA: TGTGCCAGCAGCTTAGCGGGGGGGCCCTTCGAGCAGTACTTC

V: TRBV14
D: NA
size: NA
J: TRBJ2-3
CDR3: CASSQGWGGGARDTQYF
DNA: TGTGCCAGCAGCCAAGGCTGGGGAGGGGGGGCTCGAGATACGCAGTATTTT

V: TRBV7-9
D: NA
size: NA
J: TRBJ1-2
CDR3: CASSPTGINYGYTF
DNA: TGTGCCAGCAGCCCCACAGGGATCAACTATGGCTACACCTTC